A selection of T cell receptor beta chains follows, all from one sample in a study of T-cell reconstitution after alpha-beta-depleted transplantation in children. TCRdb redid the calling of the PCR reads with MiXCR, one entry per CDR3 protein. The sample yields 250,000 to 300,000 distinct CDR3 sequences, over 9% seen once. Here the sequenced sample was PBMCs, taken before TCRalphabeta/CD19-depleted stem cell transplant. These receptors were obtained from a boy in the first two years of life with acute myeloid leukemia, due to receive a stem cell transplant. Each CDR3 is given with its conserved first and last residue. A D gene is named only where the DNA matches it firmly. Only part of the rows carry a size: once, few, many, or a class if the clone is expanded.

j_call d_call v_call cdr3_length clone_size cdr3_nt cdr3_aa
TRBJ2-7 - TRBV29-1 14 many TGCAGCGTTTCGTGGGGGGGGGCATCCTACGAGCAGTACTTC CSVSWGGASYEQYF
TRBJ2-2 - TRBV7-3 15 many TGTGCCAGCAGCTCCGCCGGGGCCCACACCGGGGAGCTGTTTTTT CASSSAGAHTGELFF
TRBJ2-7 TRBD1 TRBV19 15 many TGTGCCAGTAGGGATGAGGGGACAGGGGACAACGAGCAGTACTTC CASRDEGTGDNEQYF
TRBJ2-7 - TRBV24-1 13 - TGTGCCACCTCAAGGACAAGCCGCTACGAGCAGTACTTC CATSRTSRYEQYF
TRBJ2-3 - TRBV15 16 many TGTGCCACCAGCAGAGGCCGCGCGACTAGCACAGATACGCAGTATTTT CATSRGRATSTDTQYF
TRBJ1-5 - TRBV5-6 15 - TGTGCCAGCAGCTTGTGGGGATATAGCAATCAGCCCCAGCATTTT CASSLWGYSNQPQHF
TRBJ2-2 TRBD1 TRBV7-8 15 - TGTGCCAGCAGTGGACAGGTTACGGGGACCGGGGAGCTGTTTTTT CASSGQVTGTGELFF
TRBJ2-4 - TRBV5-4 14 - TGTGCCAGCAGCTTGACGGAAGCCAAAAACATTCAGTACTTC CASSLTEAKNIQYF
TRBJ1-2 - TRBV12-3/TRBV12-4 15 many TGTGCCAGCAGTCCGACCGGGGGCCCCCGCCATGGCTACACCTTC CASSPTGGPRHGYTF
TRBJ2-1 - TRBV18 15 many TGTGCCAGCTCACCGGGGCGGAGCTCCTACAATGAGCAGTTCTTC CASSPGRSSYNEQFF
TRBJ2-3 TRBD1 TRBV24-1 15 few TGTGCCACCAGTGATTGGGACAGGGGCACAGATACGCAGTATTTT CATSDWDRGTDTQYF
TRBJ2-5 - TRBV12-3/TRBV12-4 14 many TGTGCCAGCAGTTTAGGGATAGTCTGGGAGACCCAGTACTTC CASSLGIVWETQYF
TRBJ2-5 - TRBV2 17 few TGTGCCAGCAGTGAAATGGGTGAACAACAGGGAGAAGAGACCCAGTACTTC CASSEMGEQQGEETQYF
TRBJ2-7 TRBD1 TRBV7-8 15 many TGTGCCAGCAGCTTAGCGCCCCGGACAGGCTACGAGCAGTACTTC CASSLAPRTGYEQYF
TRBJ1-6 TRBD1 TRBV4-3 18 many TGCGCCAGCAGCCAAGATTGGGGACAGGAGGCCTATAATTCACCCCTCCACTTT CASSQDWGQEAYNSPLHF
TRBJ1-1 - TRBV9 15 - TGTGCCAGCAGCTCATACACCGACTCTAACACTGAAGCTTTCTTT CASSSYTDSNTEAFF
TRBJ2-4 - TRBV5-1 16 many TGCGCCAGCAGCTTGGCCTTGGGGATAGCCAAAAACATTCAGTACTTC CASSLALGIAKNIQYF